The source of this T cell receptor (beta chain) is a study of human T cells and chemical hapten exposure. Study conclusions and caveats: PT1 expanded TCR numbers tracked positively with patch test score. TCRs at high frequency, those above 1 in 1000, did not change with DPC sensitization.

This clonotype was seen many times. Its antigen is not known. Regarding time point: patch test 1, 2 weeks after DPC sensitization. Described treatment: therapeutic diphenylcyclopropenone sensitization with weekly scalp DPC. Blood draws preceded each patch test application. Trimming cost V 1 base and J 3 bases, with 13 bases left between them. The CDR3 spans 17 residues. Germline V gene lookup returns CDR1 LGHNA and CDR2 YSLEER. TCRdb ran MiXCR on the RACE reads and lists one entry per CDR3 protein. The sample records about 110,000 distinct CDR3 sequences, approximately 10% being singletons. The rearrangement uses TRBV4-3 and TRBJ1-6; D unresolved. This material consisted of whole blood, taken in connection with sensitization to the hapten diphenylcyclopropenone (DPC). This clonotype originated in a woman in her forties with alopecia areata. Some clones in this sample may be carry-over from other donors' samples. The CDR3 loop is CASSQGRQQDYNSPLHF. The CDR3 region has the DNA TGCGCCAGCAGCCAAGGAAGGCAGCAAGACTATAATTCACCCCTCCACTTT.